The clone carrying this T cell receptor beta chain has just one count. The data belong to a study of T cell responses to AZD1222 COVID-19 vaccine. The CDR3 extends over 13 amino acids. The trim removed 6 bases at V and 2 bases at J, leaving 3 bases unmatched. The repertoire was sequenced with immunoSEQ multiplex PCR; TCRdb's copy has only in-frame clones and lacks some. The sample lists around 75,000 clones; about 85% were seen once. V and J are TRBV12-3 or TRBV12-4 and TRBJ1-2; 7 bases agree with TRBD1. Sequencing used peripheral blood, obtained on day 0 of AZD1222 vaccination. The receptor's source is an adult in good health. In nucleotides, the CDR3 is TGTGCCAGCAGCGTACAGGGGAACTATGGCTACACCTTC. It is translated as CASSVQGNYGYTF.